The count of the clone carrying this T cell receptor beta chain is one. The entry originates in a study of blood T cell repertoires in COVID-19. Study details: COVID-19 samples, acute and convalescent, were from the United States, Italy and Spain. T cells, B-cell-depleted T cells, or PBMCs provided the cDNA or gDNA that served as material.

The method was immunoSEQ multiplex PCR; TCRdb's version includes in-frame clones alone and lacks a portion of them. This repertoire shows about 60,000 clones, approximately 81% found once; its top ten account for about 16%. V was clipped by 6 bases and J by 5 bases; unmatched bases: 3. The CDR3 spans 13 residues. CDR1 LGHDT and CDR2 YNNKEL come from the germline V gene (reference sequence). Followed over time, Seattle patients had been enrolled while infection was active. Sequenced sample: peripheral blood. The chain is built from TRBV3-1 (or the pseudogene TRBV3-2) and TRBJ2-1, with 8 bases aligning to TRBD2. The sequence was collected from a man in his fifties or sixties with COVID-19, enrolled during active disease. The CDR3 is CASRRAGDNEQFF. The CDR3 DNA reads as TGTGCCAGCAGGCGAGCGGGGGACAATGAGCAGTTCTTC.